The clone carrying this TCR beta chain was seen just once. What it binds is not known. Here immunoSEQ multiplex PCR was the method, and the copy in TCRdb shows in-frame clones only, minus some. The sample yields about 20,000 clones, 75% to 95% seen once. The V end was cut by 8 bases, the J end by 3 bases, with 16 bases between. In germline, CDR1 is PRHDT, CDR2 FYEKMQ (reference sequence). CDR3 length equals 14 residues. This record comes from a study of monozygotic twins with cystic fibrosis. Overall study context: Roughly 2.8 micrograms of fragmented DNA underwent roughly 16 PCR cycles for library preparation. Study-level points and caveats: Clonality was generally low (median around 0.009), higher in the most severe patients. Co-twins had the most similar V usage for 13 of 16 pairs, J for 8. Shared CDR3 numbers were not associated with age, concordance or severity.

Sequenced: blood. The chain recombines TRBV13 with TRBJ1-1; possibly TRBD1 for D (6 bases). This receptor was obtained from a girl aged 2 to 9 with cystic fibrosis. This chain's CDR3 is CASGGPSVDTEAFF. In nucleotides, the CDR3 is TGTGCCAGCGGGGGCCCTTCGGTAGACACTGAAGCTTTCTTT.